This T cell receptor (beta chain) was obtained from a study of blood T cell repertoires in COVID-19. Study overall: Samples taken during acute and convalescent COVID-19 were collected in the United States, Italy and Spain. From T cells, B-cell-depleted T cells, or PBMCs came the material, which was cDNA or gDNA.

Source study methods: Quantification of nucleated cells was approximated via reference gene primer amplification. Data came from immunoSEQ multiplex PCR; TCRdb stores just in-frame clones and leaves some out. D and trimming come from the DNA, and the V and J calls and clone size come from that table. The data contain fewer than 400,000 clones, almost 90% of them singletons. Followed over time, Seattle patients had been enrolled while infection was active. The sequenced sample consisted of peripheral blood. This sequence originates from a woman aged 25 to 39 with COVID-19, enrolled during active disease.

CDR3 coding DNA: TGTGCCACCAGCAGAGATCTTTATGGCGGACAGCAGTATTTT. Its translation: CATSRDLYGGQQYF. This chain uses TRBV15 with TRBJ2-3; D possibly corresponds to TRBD1 (5 bases). The CDR3 runs to 14 residues. V was clipped by 0 bases and J by 11 bases, with 15 bases between them. Per the germline V gene, CDR1 is LNHNV and CDR2 is YYDKDF (reference sequence). The variable domain in full, completed from reference TRBV15 and TRBJ2-3, reads DAMVIQNPRYQVTQFGKPVTLSCSQTLNHNVMYWYQQKSSQAPKLLFHYYDKDFNNEADTPDNFQSRRPNTSFCFLDIRSPGLGDTAMYLCATSRDLYGGQQYFGPGTRLTVL.